This TCR beta chain is from a study of blood T cell repertoires in COVID-19. Measured with immunoSEQ multiplex PCR; TCRdb has only the in-frame clones, and not every one. The data show roughly 100,000 clones, 81% seen once. Germline V lookup: CDR1 MGHRA, CDR2 YSYEKL. The V and J ends lost 0 bases and 1 base respectively, with 15 bases between them. The CDR3 has 17 amino acids. The V call is TRBV4-1, the J call TRBJ1-2; a weak D match, TRBD1 (5 bases). This TCR derives from a man aged 80 or over with COVID-19, enrolled during active disease. The source material was peripheral blood. The CDR3 region is CASSQDLRDRSNYGYTF. In nucleotides, the CDR3 is TGCGCCAGCAGCCAAGATCTTCGTGACAGAAGTAACTATGGCTACACCTTC.